The rows below give T cell receptor beta chains drawn from one sample of a study of blood T cell repertoires in COVID-19. Assay: immunoSEQ multiplex PCR; the TCRdb copy retains only in-frame clones and omits some. The repertoire holds around 110,000 clones, with about 93% as singletons. Sequencing was done on a sample of peripheral blood. The source is a woman in her twenties or thirties with acute or convalescent COVID-19. Each CDR3 is given with its conserved first and last residue. A D gene is named only where the DNA matches it firmly. Expanded clones are given a class, and other clones once, few, many or no size at all.

clone_size | j_call | v_call | d_call | cdr3_aa | cdr3_nt
few | TRBJ2-5 | TRBV3-1/TRBV3-2 | NA | CASSPAGTQYQETQYF | TGTGCCAGCAGCCCTGCCGGGACTCAGTACCAAGAGACCCAGTACTTC
NA | TRBJ2-7 | TRBV11-1 | TRBD2 | CASRKTGLADYEQYF | TGTGCCAGCAGGAAAACGGGACTAGCGGACTACGAGCAGTACTTC
NA | TRBJ1-6 | TRBV6-5 | TRBD1 | CASSSRTGSNSPLHF | TGTGCCAGCAGTTCTCGGACAGGCTCCAATTCACCCCTCCACTTT
NA | TRBJ1-6 | TRBV29-1 | TRBD1 | CSVEVTGGSPLHF | TGCAGCGTCGAGGTGACAGGGGGTTCACCCCTCCACTTT
NA | TRBJ2-4 | TRBV11-3 | NA | CASSKTSQDIQYF | TGTGCCAGCAGCAAGACTAGTCAAGACATTCAGTACTTC
NA | TRBJ1-1 | TRBV29-1 | NA | CSVDTSGEAFF | TGCAGCGTTGACACCTCCGGTGAAGCTTTCTTT
NA | TRBJ1-4 | TRBV25-1 | NA | CASRGGRNEKLFF | TGTGCCAGCCGGGGGGGAAGAAATGAAAAACTGTTTTTT
NA | TRBJ2-7 | TRBV6-2/TRBV6-3 | TRBD2 | CASSYTPGLAVYEQYF | TGTGCCAGCAGTTACACACCGGGACTAGCGGTTTACGAGCAGTACTTC
NA | TRBJ1-6 | TRBV28 | NA | CASSEEPGLYNSPLHF | TGTGCCAGCAGCGAAGAGCCGGGACTTTATAATTCACCCCTCCACTTT
NA | TRBJ1-2 | TRBV10-3 | NA | CAISESTMIGYTF | TGTGCCATCAGTGAGTCGACTATGATTGGCTACACCTTC
NA | TRBJ2-1 | TRBV11-3 | NA | CASSPPVRANEQFF | TGTGCCAGCAGCCCCCCGGTCAGGGCCAATGAGCAGTTCTTC
NA | TRBJ2-7 | TRBV6-5 | NA | CASSAGLEQYF | TGTGCCAGCAGCGCAGGGCTTGAGCAGTACTTC
NA | TRBJ1-2 | TRBV30 | TRBD1 | CAWSPRGNGYTF | TGTGCCTGGAGTCCCAGGGGGAATGGCTACACCTTC
NA | TRBJ2-5 | TRBV5-8 | TRBD2 | CASSLDPSGGAFWTQYF | TGTGCCAGCAGCTTGGATCCCTCCGGGGGGGCTTTTTGGACCCAGTACTTC
once | TRBJ1-4 | TRBV7-8 | TRBD1 | CASSLSNPTGQANEKLFF | TGTGCCAGCAGCCTCTCGAACCCAACGGGACAGGCTAATGAAAAACTGTTTTTT
NA | TRBJ1-6 | TRBV7-2 | NA | CASSPTDGVPLHF | TGTGCCAGCAGCCCTACTGACGGGGTCCCCCTCCACTTT
NA | TRBJ1-5 | TRBV9 | NA | CASSEEGNQPQHF | TGTGCCAGCAGCGAGGAGGGGAATCAGCCCCAGCATTTT
NA | TRBJ1-2 | TRBV30 | TRBD1 | CAWSAGQGKVVYGYTF | TGTGCCTGGAGCGCCGGACAGGGGAAGGTAGTCTATGGCTACACCTTC
NA | TRBJ2-7 | TRBV19 | TRBD1 | CASSRGTGGHQTYEQYF | TGTGCCAGTAGTAGGGGGACAGGGGGCCACCAAACCTACGAGCAGTACTTC
few | TRBJ1-2 | TRBV18 | TRBD1 | CASSLGTGNGYTF | TGTGCCAGCTCGCTGGGGACAGGGAATGGCTACACCTTC
NA | TRBJ1-2 | TRBV5-4 | TRBD1 | CASSLGTGENYGYTF | TGTGCCAGCAGCTTAGGGACAGGGGAAAACTATGGCTACACCTTC
NA | TRBJ2-6 | TRBV25-1 | TRBD2 | CASSPLAGVSGANVLTF | TGTGCCAGCAGCCCACTAGCGGGAGTATCTGGGGCCAACGTCCTGACTTTC
NA | TRBJ1-6 | TRBV3-1/TRBV3-2 | NA | CASSQRRGQGSPLHF | TGTGCCAGCAGCCAAAGACGGGGACAAGGATCACCCCTCCACTTT
NA | TRBJ1-4 | TRBV5-6 | TRBD1 | CASSLEGRGQGEKLFF | TGTGCCAGCAGCTTGGAAGGAAGGGGGCAGGGTGAAAAACTGTTTTTT
NA | TRBJ2-1 | TRBV6-2/TRBV6-3 | TRBD2 | CASSYRLAGDTVYNEQFF | TGTGCCAGCAGTTACAGACTAGCGGGGGACACCGTCTACAATGAGCAGTTCTTC
once | TRBJ1-2 | TRBV28 | NA | CASSLDGIRAGGYTF | TGTGCCAGCAGTTTAGATGGAATTCGGGCGGGTGGCTACACCTTC
NA | TRBJ1-5 | TRBV14 | NA | CASSPTDSNQPQHF | TGTGCCAGCAGCCCGACAGATAGCAATCAGCCCCAGCATTTT
NA | TRBJ2-7 | TRBV6-5 | NA | CASSLDRRGPYEQYF | TGTGCCAGCAGTTTGGACAGGAGGGGCCCCTACGAGCAGTACTTC
NA | TRBJ2-1 | TRBV5-1 | NA | CASSLSGEQFF | TGCGCCAGCAGCTTGAGCGGAGAGCAGTTCTTC
NA | TRBJ1-5 | TRBV19 | NA | CASSLTAAQPQHF | TGTGCCAGTAGCTTAACAGCAGCACAGCCCCAGCATTTT
NA | TRBJ1-3 | TRBV19 | TRBD1 | CASSPGTGGHTIYF | TGTGCCTCCAGCCCCGGGACAGGTGGGCACACCATATATTTT
NA | TRBJ2-1 | TRBV5-6 | NA | CASSFIRSAGLNPYNEQFF | TGTGCCAGCAGCTTTATTAGGAGTGCGGGTTTAAACCCCTACAATGAGCAGTTCTTC
NA | TRBJ1-1 | TRBV15 | TRBD1 | CATRPDRATEAFF | TGTGCCACCAGGCCGGACAGGGCCACTGAAGCTTTCTTT
NA | TRBJ2-2 | TRBV30 | NA | CAWSVGLAAGELFF | TGTGCCTGGAGTGTGGGGCTTGCGGCCGGGGAGCTGTTTTTT
once | TRBJ1-2 | TRBV6-6 | TRBD1 | CASSPGTGGYSGYGYTF | TGTGCCAGCAGTCCCGGGACAGGGGGCTATAGTGGCTATGGCTACACCTTC
NA | TRBJ1-4 | TRBV4-3 | NA | CASSQVQGKITKEKLFF | TGCGCCAGCAGCCAAGTACAGGGTAAAATTACCAAGGAAAAACTGTTTTTT
NA | TRBJ2-2 | TRBV7-6 | TRBD1 | CASSLPPGTGSTGELFF | TGTGCCAGCAGCCTCCCACCCGGGACAGGGAGCACCGGGGAGCTGTTTTTT
NA | TRBJ1-2 | TRBV6-6 | NA | CASSKTVSNYGYTF | TGTGCCAGCAGTAAGACAGTTTCTAACTATGGCTACACCTTC
NA | TRBJ1-1 | TRBV7-2 | NA | CASSLWVRVTEAFF | TGTGCCAGCAGCTTATGGGTCAGGGTGACTGAAGCTTTCTTT
NA | TRBJ2-7 | TRBV13 | NA | CASSLTGYYEQYF | TGTGCCAGCAGCTTAACAGGATATTACGAGCAGTACTTC
NA | TRBJ2-7 | TRBV6-5 | TRBD1 | CASTRGQGSSYEQYF | TGTGCCAGCACCCGAGGACAGGGTAGTTCTTACGAGCAGTACTTC
NA | TRBJ1-1 | TRBV4-1 | NA | CASSQTGAGVGLNTEAFF | TGCGCCAGCAGCCAGACTGGGGCGGGGGTTGGTCTGAACACTGAAGCTTTCTTT
NA | TRBJ1-2 | TRBV4-3 | NA | CASSRERQALRGYTF | TGCGCCAGCAGCCGAGAACGGCAGGCCCTCCGTGGCTACACCTTC
NA | TRBJ2-7 | TRBV7-2 | NA | CASRSTGTLSYEQYF | TGTGCCAGCAGATCTACAGGTACCCTCTCCTACGAGCAGTACTTC
NA | TRBJ1-5 | TRBV19 | NA | CASRVTGRSNQPQHF | TGTGCCAGTAGGGTTACAGGACGTAGCAATCAGCCCCAGCATTTT
NA | TRBJ1-2 | TRBV5-1 | TRBD1 | CASSPGQGVTGLGYTF | TGCGCCAGCAGCCCGGGACAGGGGGTGACTGGCCTTGGCTACACCTTC
NA | TRBJ2-7 | TRBV6-5 | TRBD1 | CASSFGTGTNEQYF | TGTGCCAGCAGTTTCGGGACAGGGACGAACGAGCAGTACTTC
once | TRBJ2-3 | TRBV3-1/TRBV3-2 | TRBD2 | CASSQSPPGLATDTQYF | TGTGCCAGCAGTCAAAGCCCCCCGGGACTAGCGACAGATACGCAGTATTTT
NA | TRBJ1-2 | TRBV5-1 | NA | CASSEQAYGYTF | TGCGCCAGCAGCGAACAGGCCTATGGCTACACCTTC
NA | TRBJ2-7 | TRBV30 | TRBD2 | CAWRLAGAPKWYF | TGTGCCTGGAGGTTAGCGGGAGCCCCGAAATGGTACTTC
NA | TRBJ2-3 | TRBV6-5 | NA | CASHWGQGPQYF | TGTGCCAGCCACTGGGGGCAGGGTCCGCAGTATTTT
NA | TRBJ2-7 | TRBV6-5 | NA | CASSYGGTVLYEQYF | TGTGCCAGCAGTTATGGTGGGACTGTACTCTACGAGCAGTACTTC
NA | TRBJ2-5 | TRBV11-2 | NA | CASSFRGYQETQYF | TGTGCCAGCAGCTTCCGAGGGTACCAAGAGACCCAGTACTTC
NA | TRBJ1-5 | TRBV10-1 | NA | CVGGSNQPQHF | TGCGTCGGGGGAAGCAATCAGCCCCAGCATTTT
NA | TRBJ2-3 | TRBV18 | TRBD2 | CASSPTSGRVADTQYF | TGTGCCAGCTCACCGACTAGCGGGAGGGTGGCAGATACGCAGTATTTT
few | TRBJ1-2 | TRBV28 | TRBD1 | CASRYRDRALGYTF | TGTGCCAGCAGGTACCGGGACAGGGCCCTTGGCTACACCTTC
NA | TRBJ1-2 | TRBV28 | TRBD1 | CASSSPYGTGKTYGYTF | TGTGCCAGCAGTTCCCCCTATGGGACAGGGAAGACCTATGGCTACACCTTC
NA | TRBJ1-4 | TRBV28 | NA | CASRLGQTPGKLFF | TGTGCCAGCAGATTGGGACAAACCCCAGGAAAACTGTTTTTT
NA | TRBJ1-5 | TRBV6-5 | NA | CASSYPRQSNQPQHF | TGTGCCAGCAGTTACCCCCGACAGTCTAATCAGCCCCAGCATTTT
NA | TRBJ1-1 | TRBV21-1 | NA | CASSKLWRGTEAFF | TGTGCCAGCAGCAAGCTATGGAGAGGGACTGAAGCTTTCTTT